The following is a TCR beta chain sequence with its context. Other DNA sequences of this sample code for an identical CDR3. Germline loops: CDR1 SQVTM, CDR2 ANQGSEA. The J segment lost 1 base and the V segment lost 0 bases, leaving 3 bases of the junction unmatched. CDR3 size: 14 residues. TCRdb keeps only in-frame clones here, not all; method: immunoSEQ multiplex PCR. The repertoire consists of 400,000 to 500,000 clones, with roughly 90% occurring once and the leading ten covering about 1.5%. This specimen belongs to a study of blood T cell repertoires in COVID-19. Across the study: Italy, Spain and the United States were the sources of the convalescent and acute COVID-19 samples.

This chain links TRBV29-1 with TRBJ2-7; TRBD1 agrees at 7 bases. This clonotype originated in a woman between 18 and 30 years old who had been exposed to COVID-19. Sequenced: PBMCs or T cells enriched from blood (not recorded which). Here the CDR3 reads CSVEDRQGSYEQYF. The CDR3 DNA sequence: TGCAGCGTTGAAGATCGACAGGGTTCCTACGAGCAGTACTTC.